This is a list of T cell receptor beta chains from one sample in a study of T cell responses to AZD1222 COVID-19 vaccine. Data came from immunoSEQ multiplex PCR; TCRdb stores just in-frame clones and leaves some out. The table has nearly 110,000 clones, 80% to 95% seen once; the top ten hold around 6.6%. Here the sequenced sample was peripheral blood, taken 28 days after the second AZD1222 dose. Every receptor here comes from an adult who received the AZD1222 COVID-19 vaccine. CDR3s leave out the opening cysteine and the closing phenylalanine or tryptophan. Each record gives: J gene, V gene, CDR3 protein.

j_call: TRBJ2-2; v_call: TRBV19; cdr3_aa: ASSNTASTGELF
j_call: TRBJ2-2; v_call: TRBV7-2; cdr3_aa: ASSLVPLGRANTGELF
j_call: TRBJ2-2; v_call: TRBV7-2; cdr3_aa: ASSLVKVTGELF
j_call: TRBJ1-1; v_call: TRBV19; cdr3_aa: ASGKQGAGEAF
j_call: TRBJ1-1; v_call: TRBV14; cdr3_aa: ASSSGTGASSVLNTEAF
j_call: TRBJ1-4; v_call: TRBV7-9; cdr3_aa: ASSLVGQRGGEKLF
j_call: TRBJ1-2; v_call: TRBV11-2; cdr3_aa: ASSLDRVRDYGYT
j_call: TRBJ2-1; v_call: TRBV5-4; cdr3_aa: ASSSGTSGRNEQF
j_call: TRBJ2-7; v_call: TRBV5-1; cdr3_aa: ASSLTSHSYEQY
j_call: TRBJ1-5; v_call: TRBV6-1; cdr3_aa: ASSAGVMGLYSNQPQH
j_call: TRBJ1-1; v_call: TRBV5-4; cdr3_aa: ASSLGGGLNTEAF
j_call: TRBJ1-5; v_call: TRBV11-2; cdr3_aa: ASSLEQNQPQH
j_call: TRBJ2-2; v_call: TRBV6-5; cdr3_aa: ASSYGALNTGELF
j_call: TRBJ1-5; v_call: TRBV14; cdr3_aa: ASSTDRENQPQH
j_call: TRBJ2-5; v_call: TRBV15; cdr3_aa: ATSRDRGQETQY
j_call: TRBJ2-5; v_call: TRBV6-1; cdr3_aa: ASSEATTGGQETQY
j_call: TRBJ1-1; v_call: TRBV3-1/TRBV3-2; cdr3_aa: ASSQRARAEAF
j_call: TRBJ1-5; v_call: TRBV6-1; cdr3_aa: ASSEDGGPGQPQH
j_call: TRBJ2-7; v_call: TRBV5-1; cdr3_aa: ASSPGLGQGGYEQY
j_call: TRBJ2-2; v_call: TRBV14; cdr3_aa: ASSQDLSGFSWGTGELF
j_call: TRBJ1-5; v_call: TRBV18; cdr3_aa: ASSPSGSNQPQH
j_call: TRBJ2-3; v_call: TRBV3-1/TRBV3-2; cdr3_aa: ASSQSTSSPTDTQY
j_call: TRBJ2-2; v_call: TRBV7-9; cdr3_aa: ASSWNTGELF
j_call: TRBJ1-2; v_call: TRBV18; cdr3_aa: ASSPPSRSGYT
j_call: TRBJ2-2; v_call: TRBV24-1; cdr3_aa: ATRGNTGELF
j_call: TRBJ2-7; v_call: TRBV6-5; cdr3_aa: ASGDLYEQY
j_call: TRBJ2-5; v_call: TRBV7-9; cdr3_aa: ASSLIPGQGLETQY